The clone carrying this TCR beta chain was picked up a small number of times. Its specificity is not known. The assay was run at survey level. Sequencing was performed with immunoSEQ multiplex PCR; in TCRdb, only in-frame clones are kept and a portion is missing. Of fewer than 40,000 clones listed, roughly nine tenths are singletons. This record comes from a study of multiple sclerosis patients with progressive multifocal leukoencephalopathy. General study points: In most PML patients, TRB repertoires appeared less diverse by entropy.

Time point given: time of PML onset. Every listed patient previously received interferon beta; all PML patients were women. The T3 samples were drawn when PML began. V gave up 6 bases and J gave up 0 bases, with 8 bases separating them. The germline gives CDR1 ENHRY, CDR2 SYGVKD. CDR3 length: 13 amino acids. The receptor's source is a human donor with progressive multifocal leukoencephalopathy. The source material was PBMCs, sampled from a patient treated with natalizumab. The rearrangement joins TRBV10-3 to TRBJ1-1, with a weak D call TRBD1 (6 bases). The DNA of the CDR3 is TGTGCCATCAGACAGGGCTTGAACACTGAAGCTTTCTTT. Encoded protein: CAIRQGLNTEAFF.